These 19 T cell receptor beta chains were all obtained from the same sample, sequenced in a study of cytomegalovirus exposure and HLA in healthy donors. This PCR relied on a set of 60 Vbeta primers and 13 Jbeta primers. The method was immunoSEQ multiplex PCR; TCRdb's version includes in-frame clones alone and lacks a portion of them. This table has about 190,000 clones, about three quarters appearing once. Input material: PBMCs. The receptors originated from a woman under 40 in good health and CMV-seropositive.

This clone showed up just a few times. This chain connects TRBV15 to TRBJ1-2; D remains unclear. The CDR3 is 14 residues long. Trimming cost V 0 bases and J 4 bases, with 9 bases left between them. CDR1 is LNHNV, CDR2 YYDKDF, per germline (reference sequence). The CDR3 DNA reads TGTGCCACCAGCAGAGATACCCAGGCCTATGGCTACACCTTC. It yields the protein CATSRDTQAYGYTF. Full variable domain (remainder filled in from reference TRBV15 and TRBJ1-2): DAMVIQNPRYQVTQFGKPVTLSCSQTLNHNVMYWYQQKSSQAPKLLFHYYDKDFNNEADTPDNFQSRRPNTSFCFLDIRSPGLGDTAMYLCATSRDTQAYGYTFGSGTRLTVV.

This clone has just one count. The rearrangement links TRBV28 to TRBJ2-3, with D unclear. V was shortened by 7 bases and J by 2 bases, with 13 bases between the two germline ends. The CDR3 runs to 14 residues. From germline, CDR1 is MDHEN and CDR2 SYDVKM. The CDR3 spells CASTSVYPTDTQYF. CDR3 coding DNA: TGTGCCAGCACCTCGGTGTACCCCACAGATACGCAGTATTTT.

This clone was found once. The chain is built from TRBV29-1 and TRBJ2-5; 11 bases align to TRBD1. Germline loops: CDR1 SQVTM, CDR2 ANQGSEA. V lost 1 base to trimming and J lost 4 bases; unmatched junction nucleotides: 11. The CDR3 totals 17 residues. CDR3 bases: TGCAGCGTTGAAGTTTACGGGGGGACAGGGGGTCCAGAGACCCAGTACTTC. Encoded protein: CSVEVYGGTGGPETQYF.

The V call is TRBV7-8, the J call TRBJ2-3, with 8 bases that match TRBD2. Germline V CDR1 and CDR2: SGHVS, FQNEAQ. This CDR3 is 16 amino acids long. Unmatched junction bases numbered 4, after V lost 1 base and J lost 1 base. The CDR3 nucleotides read TGTGCCAGCAGCTTAGGAGCGGGAGCTGGCACAGATACGCAGTATTTT. Its translation is CASSLGAGAGTDTQYF.

The gene calls are TRBV14 and TRBJ2-2, with 8 bases identical to TRBD1. CDR3 size: 15 residues. V shed 2 bases and J 6 bases; nucleotides not matched to a gene: 5. Germline V gives CDR1 SGHDN, CDR2 FVKESK. The CDR3 DNA reads TGTGCCAGCAGCCAATGGACAGGGAGCGCCGGGGAGCTGTTTTTT. Its translation is CASSQWTGSAGELFF.

This clone was seen a few times. The chain recombines TRBV28 with TRBJ1-5; TRBD1 is a possible D gene (5 bases). Germline V lookup: CDR1 MDHEN, CDR2 SYDVKM. V was clipped by 1 base and J by 0 bases, with 19 bases between them. There are 19 residues in the CDR3. CDR3 DNA sequence: TGTGCCAGCAGTTTATTGCTCGGACAACAAGGGGATAGCAATCAGCCCCAGCATTTT. Its protein is CASSLLLGQQGDSNQPQHF. The full variable domain, with the rest looked up from reference TRBV28 and TRBJ1-5, is DVKVTQSSRYLVKRTGEKVFLECVQDMDHENMFWYRQDPGLGLRLIYFSYDVKMKEKGDIPEGYSVSREKKERFSLILESASTNQTSMYLCASSLLLGQQGDSNQPQHFGDGTRLSIL.

The CDR3 sequence: CAWSLRTGVYQPQHF. The CDR3, as DNA: TGTGCCTGGAGTTTAAGGACAGGGGTGTATCAGCCCCAGCATTTT. The chain joins TRBV30 to TRBJ1-5, with 9 bases aligning to TRBD1. The junction had 7 bases not matched to a gene; V was cut back by 2 bases and J by 5 bases. There are 15 residues in the CDR3. Germline CDR1 GTSNPN, CDR2 SVGIG (reference sequence).

The genes are TRBV2 and TRBJ1-2, with 9 bases matching TRBD1. After removal of 5 bases from V and 8 bases from J, the junction contained 15 bases not matched to a gene. CDR3 length equals 16 residues. Germline assignment: CDR1 SNHLY and CDR2 FYNNEI. The CDR3: CASSLVSKQGARGYTF. CDR3 bases: TGTGCCAGCAGTTTGGTTTCGAAACAGGGGGCGAGGGGCTACACCTTC.

V is TRBV27 and J is TRBJ1-2; a weak D match, TRBD1 (5 bases). Germline values: CDR1 MNHEY, CDR2 SMNVEV (reference sequence). V dropped 4 bases and J dropped 6 bases, with 15 bases sitting between them. This CDR3 region has 14 residues. In DNA form, the CDR3 reads TGTGCCAGCAGTTCCTGGGAGGGGCACAATGGCTACACCTTC. It yields the protein CASSSWEGHNGYTF.

The rearrangement uses TRBV4-1 and TRBJ2-6, with TRBD1 matching 9 bases. Unmatched junction bases numbered 6, after V lost 4 bases and J lost 2 bases. The CDR3 has 17 residues. Germline CDR1 is MGHRA and CDR2 is YSYEKL. For the CDR3, the DNA is TGCGCCAGCAGCCGGAGACAGGGGGAAGCTGGGGCCAACGTCCTGACTTTC. This translates into CASSRRQGEAGANVLTF.

This clone was recorded a few times. The chain has TRBV19 and TRBJ1-5; D perhaps matches TRBD1 (5 bases). The CDR3 runs to 15 residues. Germline V gives CDR1 LNHDA, CDR2 SQIVND (reference sequence). Trimming took 6 bases from V and 1 from J, leaving 13 bases between them. CDR3 coding DNA: TGTGCCAGTAGACCGGGGCGGGAAAGCAATCAGCCCCAGCATTTT. This translates into CASRPGRESNQPQHF.

V usage is TRBV5-8 and J usage is TRBJ2-7; D uncertain. CDR1 is SGHTS, CDR2 YDEGEE, per germline. CDR3 length equals 11 residues. The V and J ends lost 5 bases and 7 bases respectively, with 10 bases between them. The CDR3 DNA reads TGTGCCAGCAGTTTTACTACGGAGCAGTACTTC. Protein: CASSFTTEQYF.

The chain links TRBV7-8 to TRBJ2-1; no firm D call. The CDR3 extends over 14 amino acids. Trimming removed 2 bases at V and 14 bases at J, with 19 bases between. Germline CDR1 reads SGHVS; CDR2 reads FQNEAQ. This CDR3 is CASSLSGPFGPEFF. In DNA, the CDR3 is TGTGCCAGCAGCTTATCTGGCCCCTTTGGCCCCGAGTTCTTC. The full variable domain, in which reference TRBV7-8 and TRBJ2-1 provide the parts outside the CDR3, is GAGVSQSPRYKVAKRGQDVALRCDPISGHVSLFWYQQALGQGPEFLTYFQNEAQLDKSGLPSDRFFAERPEGSVSTLKIQRTQQEDSAVYLCASSLSGPFGPEFFGPGTRLTVL.

In this sample, this clone turned up a few times. The chain has TRBV11-2 and TRBJ2-3; unclear D gene. Trimming removed 1 base from V and 0 bases from J, with 11 bases in between. This CDR3 comprises 16 residues. Germline V lookup: CDR1 SGHAT, CDR2 FQNNGV. Here the CDR3 DNA reads TGTGCCAGCAGCTTAGTACTATGGTCTAGCACAGATACGCAGTATTTT. This translates into CASSLVLWSSTDTQYF.

The chain employs TRBV27 and TRBJ2-7, with TRBD2 matching 12 bases. The CDR3 has 14 residues. The V gene end was trimmed by 6 bases and the J gene end by 3 bases; junction bases not matched to a gene: 3. Germline loops: CDR1 MNHEY, CDR2 SMNVEV (reference sequence). Here the CDR3 DNA reads TGTGCCAGCAGCTGGACTAGCGGGAACTACGAGCAGTACTTC. This codes for CASSWTSGNYEQYF.

Of note for this clone: The germline gene is not matched at one end of the junction; a read error may be the cause. The chain is built from TRBV7-9 and TRBJ2-7; a possible D gene is TRBD1 (5 bases). CDR3 length equals 13 residues. The germline V gene has CDR1 SEHNR and CDR2 FQNEAQ (reference sequence). The CDR3 nucleotides are TGTGCCAGCAGCTTAGGGCTGGGGCAGTCTGCGGACTTC. Translating it yields CASSLGLGQSADF.

This clone appeared a few times. The chain joins TRBV30 to TRBJ1-4; possible D gene TRBD1, 5 bases. Germline V gives CDR1 GTSNPN, CDR2 SVGIG (reference sequence). This CDR3 contains 15 residues. Trimming took off 0 bases at V and 8 bases at J, with 16 bases between the two ends. The CDR3 sequence is CAWSVQPGRDEKLFF. CDR3 bases: TGTGCCTGGAGTGTACAACCGGGGAGGGACGAAAAACTGTTTTTT.

The CDR3 reads CASSPQFSSGNTIYF. CDR3 DNA: TGCGCCAGCAGCCCCCAGTTCAGCTCTGGAAACACCATATATTTT. This sequence joins TRBV4-3 and TRBJ1-3; D is unresolved. The CDR3 runs to 15 residues. Germline V gene sequence: CDR1 LGHNA, CDR2 YSLEER. Trimming pared 4 bases from V and 0 bases from J, leaving 10 bases between.

This clone was counted a few times. The V gene is TRBV6-5, the J gene TRBJ2-7; 7 positions agree with TRBD2. V lost 7 bases, J lost 3 bases, and 9 bases stayed unmatched. This CDR3 has 14 amino acids. The germline gives CDR1 MNHEY, CDR2 SVGAGI. The CDR3 coding sequence is TGTGCCAGCAAAAAGAGGCGGGAGAACTACGAGCAGTACTTC. Residues: CASKKRRENYEQYF.